These T cell receptor beta chains were read from a single sample in a study of blood T cell repertoires in COVID-19. Repertoires were generated with immunoSEQ multiplex PCR, while TCRdb's copy carries only in-frame clones and drops some. The table records roughly 200,000 clones, roughly 80% of them present only once. The sample taken for sequencing was peripheral blood. All receptors derive from a woman of 80 years or more with acute or convalescent COVID-19. The conserved cysteine and the conserved F or W are not part of the CDR3 here. A D gene is named only where the DNA matches it firmly.

J gene	D gene	V gene	CDR3 protein
TRBJ1-2	NA	TRBV23-1	ASLITGNYGYT
TRBJ1-2	TRBD1	TRBV5-6	ASSLGGQAYYGYT
TRBJ1-5	NA	TRBV15	ATSREKISNQPQH
TRBJ1-2	NA	TRBV2	ASTAGRGFGYT
TRBJ2-1	TRBD2	TRBV3-1/TRBV3-2	ASSQAKREGREQF
TRBJ1-1	NA	TRBV19	ASSIVRNTEAF
TRBJ1-5	TRBD1	TRBV7-2	ASSERTGNQPQH
TRBJ2-5	NA	TRBV19	ASKSTGSQETQY
TRBJ1-2	TRBD1	TRBV30	AWRGDRGLLTYGYT
TRBJ2-7	NA	TRBV28	ASSLNDLGNYEQY
TRBJ2-4	NA	TRBV12-3/TRBV12-4	ASSPLQGIQY
TRBJ1-2	NA	TRBV6-5	ASTTGSLPNYGYT
TRBJ2-3	NA	TRBV30	AWTGGGVTQY
TRBJ1-1	TRBD1	TRBV4-1	ASRTGTANTEAF
TRBJ1-3	NA	TRBV19	ASSTLSGILSGNTIY
TRBJ1-3	TRBD1	TRBV6-5	ASSSDRETGNTIY
TRBJ1-5	TRBD1	TRBV7-2	ASSSGQSNQPQH
TRBJ1-1	NA	TRBV6-5	ASSSTRYEAF
TRBJ2-1	TRBD2	TRBV6-1	ASSEAPAGGRNEQF
TRBJ1-1	NA	TRBV29-1	SVGQGIGAF
TRBJ2-1	TRBD1	TRBV18	ASSPGQGGMNEQF
TRBJ1-2	TRBD1	TRBV5-1	ASSLAGTGGAYGYT
TRBJ1-1	NA	TRBV5-5	ASSLGGLNTEAF
TRBJ1-4	TRBD1	TRBV6-1	ASSGLRQGLNEKLF
TRBJ1-5	NA	TRBV11-2	ASSGRADQPQH
TRBJ1-4	NA	TRBV15	ATSSTRATNEKLF
TRBJ2-7	NA	TRBV2	ASSEGRREQY
TRBJ2-1	TRBD2	TRBV30	AWRDAPTSGRAYEQF
TRBJ1-1	NA	TRBV7-9	ASSSMGQGTIGTEAF
TRBJ2-1	TRBD2	TRBV11-3	ASSPLLAGGHNEQF
TRBJ2-5	NA	TRBV5-1	ASSLGAGDETQY
TRBJ1-4	NA	TRBV3-1/TRBV3-2	ASSQSATNEKLF
TRBJ2-7	TRBD2	TRBV7-2	ASSSIPGLAGGYTYEQY
TRBJ2-5	NA	TRBV30	AWRAIGETQY
TRBJ1-1	NA	TRBV7-9	ASSLTPNTEAF
TRBJ1-5	TRBD1	TRBV19	ASSIYGTGFEPQH
TRBJ2-7	NA	TRBV7-9	ASSLAEFSYEQY
TRBJ2-3	TRBD2	TRBV6-1	ASSDPGLAGGNTDTQY
TRBJ2-1	TRBD1	TRBV12-3/TRBV12-4	ASSSGGRGF
TRBJ1-1	TRBD1	TRBV6-5	ASSTGTDMNTEAF
TRBJ2-6	NA	TRBV29-1	SVVAGTGANVLT
TRBJ1-1	NA	TRBV12-5	ASGLVAGQNTEAF
TRBJ2-1	TRBD2	TRBV7-9	ASSLTSGLYNEQF
TRBJ1-2	TRBD1	TRBV6-5	ASSFKAGQGAGGYT
TRBJ2-1	TRBD2	TRBV2	ASRAGTSGGVQF
TRBJ1-2	NA	TRBV7-3	ASSPREGSYGYT
TRBJ2-3	NA	TRBV6-2/TRBV6-3	ASSRSGSTDTQY